The present entry profiles one T cell receptor (beta chain) with its context. This specimen belongs to a study of control samples from healthy donors and cancer patients. The table came from immunoSEQ multiplex PCR; TCRdb's copy has only in-frame clones and leaves some out. The table has 190,000 or so clones, 85% to 95% seen once; the top ten hold about 1.6%. The CDR3 length is 14 residues. Germline loops: CDR1 SQVTM, CDR2 ANQGSEA. V dropped 0 bases and J dropped 4 bases, with 12 bases sitting between them. This TCR was sampled from a man aged 18 to 29 in good health. This rearrangement joins TRBV29-1 to TRBJ1-2, with D maybe TRBD1 (5 bases). Sequenced material: blood. CDR3 protein: CSVEDRGERYGYTF. Here the CDR3 DNA reads TGCAGCGTTGAAGATCGGGGGGAGCGCTATGGCTACACCTTC.